This T cell receptor beta chain was obtained from a study of identifying expanded T cells in peripheral blood. Study-wide points: Across healthy donors, higher total template counts meant significantly greater roughly 2-week count variance. Differentially abundant clones: roughly 1.2 between replicates, 15 to 17 at two to three weeks, less than 25 at four.

During the collection period, no donor immune events like infections were recorded. Trimming left V 2 bases short and J 2 bases short, with 13 bases between. This CDR3 spans 16 amino acids. Germline CDR1 and CDR2: SGHTA and FQGNSA. This clone was seen just once. The antigen is undetermined. This table comes from immunoSEQ multiplex PCR, and its TCRdb copy is limited to in-frame clones, with some not included. Of 90,000 or so clones in the sample, around 87% are singletons; the top ten hold roughly 5.9%. The sample was blood. V gene TRBV7-2 combines with J gene TRBJ2-1; tentative D call: TRBD2 (7 bases). This receptor was taken from a person between 18 and 69 years old in good health. CDR3 loop: CASSLRSGDTYNEQFF. DNA for the CDR3: TGTGCCAGCAGCTTACGAAGCGGGGACACCTACAATGAGCAGTTCTTC.